A selection of T cell receptor beta chains follows, all from one sample in a study of T cell changes during pregnancy in multiple sclerosis. Profiled with immunoSEQ multiplex PCR; TCRdb holds only in-frame clones, not every one. This table has about 77,000 clones, about nine tenths appearing once. Source: peripheral blood, taken before pregnancy. These receptors were obtained from a female donor with multiple sclerosis, enrolled in a pregnancy study. CDR3s include the opening cysteine and the closing phenylalanine or tryptophan. Each record gives: D gene, J gene, V gene, clone size, CDR3 DNA, CDR3 protein. D genes are given only for firm matches. Only some rows state a clone size, as once, few, many or a class for expanded clones.

>NA|TRBJ2-1|TRBV30|NA
TGTGCCTGGACTACAGGGTCCGCGGTGTCCTACAATGAGCAGTTCTTC
CAWTTGSAVSYNEQFF
>TRBD1|TRBJ2-2|TRBV2|NA
TGTGCCAGCAAGGATCGTAGTGACAGGGGGGCCGGGGAGCTGTTTTTT
CASKDRSDRGAGELFF
>NA|TRBJ2-7|TRBV30|NA
TGTGCCTGGAGTGTTAGCAGGGCAACGAACGAGCAGTACTTC
CAWSVSRATNEQYF
>NA|TRBJ1-4|TRBV7-4|NA
TGTGCCAGCAGCTTAGGACACTTTAATGAAAAACTGTTTTTT
CASSLGHFNEKLFF
>NA|TRBJ1-1|TRBV6-5|NA
TGTGCCAGCAGTTACTTGGCCCGGGATGCTGAAGCTTTCTTT
CASSYLARDAEAFF
>NA|TRBJ2-3|TRBV25-1|NA
TGTGCCAGCAGTGAACCGAACGACAGGACAGATACGCAGTATTTT
CASSEPNDRTDTQYF
>NA|TRBJ1-5|TRBV6-6|NA
TGTGCCAGCAGCTTGGGGGGGGACAATCAGCCCCAGCATTTT
CASSLGGDNQPQHF
>TRBD1|TRBJ1-1|TRBV11-2|NA
TGTGCCAGCAGCATCAGGGGGCTGCGCACTGAAGCTTTCTTT
CASSIRGLRTEAFF
>NA|TRBJ2-4|TRBV28|once
TGTGCCAGCAGTCCCTCCGGGTTAGCCAAAAACATTCAGTACTTC
CASSPSGLAKNIQYF
>NA|TRBJ2-1|TRBV7-8|NA
TGTGCCAGCAGCTACCCAATAGGGGGGGGGTCCAACAATGAGCAGTTCTTC
CASSYPIGGGSNNEQFF
>TRBD1|TRBJ1-1|TRBV5-4|NA
TGTGCCAGCAGCTTCCAGGGGGCGCAGAACACTGAAGCTTTCTTT
CASSFQGAQNTEAFF
>NA|TRBJ2-3|TRBV5-1|NA
TGCGCCAGCAGCTTGGCCCAGAGCACAGATACGCAGTATTTT
CASSLAQSTDTQYF
>TRBD2|TRBJ2-3|TRBV6-1|few
TGTGCCAGCAGTGACTGGAGCGGGGGGGGAGATACGCAGTATTTT
CASSDWSGGGDTQYF
>NA|TRBJ2-2|TRBV18|NA
TGTGCCAGCTCACCAAGGGGCGACACTAACACCGGGGAGCTGTTTTTT
CASSPRGDTNTGELFF
>NA|TRBJ2-1|TRBV30|NA
TGTGCCTGGAGTGTGGGACATGGGGCTTACAATGAGCAGTTCTTC
CAWSVGHGAYNEQFF
>TRBD2|TRBJ2-2|TRBV6-6|NA
TGTGCCAGCACTGACGGACTAGCGGGGTGGGGCGGGGAGCTGTTTTTT
CASTDGLAGWGGELFF
>TRBD1|TRBJ1-2|TRBV7-9|NA
TGTGCCAGCAGCTCACAGGGGTATGGCTACACCTTC
CASSSQGYGYTF
>NA|TRBJ1-2|TRBV4-3|NA
TGCGCCAGCAGCCACAGGGGCCCCTCCCGTGGCTATGGCTACACCTTC
CASSHRGPSRGYGYTF
>TRBD1|TRBJ2-3|TRBV5-5|once
TGTGCCAGCAGCCCCCGGGACAGGAGCACAGATACGCAGTATTTT
CASSPRDRSTDTQYF
>TRBD2|TRBJ2-1|TRBV27|NA
TGTGCCAGCAGTGCGCGATCGACTAGCGGGGGGGTAAGCTCCTACAATGAGCAGTTCTTC
CASSARSTSGGVSSYNEQFF
>TRBD1|TRBJ1-1|TRBV6-6|NA
TGTGCCAGCAGTTACTCGACAGGGGGACACACTGAAGCTTTCTTT
CASSYSTGGHTEAFF
>NA|TRBJ1-5|TRBV15|NA
TGTGCCACCAGCAGAGATGCAACAGAGCCCCAGCATTTT
CATSRDATEPQHF
>NA|TRBJ1-2|TRBV6-6|NA
TGTGCCAGCAGTTACCCTCTTGACATTTACTATGGCTACACCTTC
CASSYPLDIYYGYTF
>TRBD1|TRBJ2-1|TRBV5-1|NA
TGCGCCAGCAGGGCGACAGGGCTGGACTACAATGAGCAGTTCTTC
CASRATGLDYNEQFF
>NA|TRBJ1-1|TRBV18|NA
TGTGCCAGCTCACCACCCAGAGGGAACACTGAAGCTTTCTTT
CASSPPRGNTEAFF
>NA|TRBJ2-1|TRBV2|NA
TGTGCCAGCAGTCGAACGGGTCGAAACTCCTACAATGAGCAGTTCTTC
CASSRTGRNSYNEQFF
>NA|TRBJ2-4|TRBV7-2|NA
TGTGCCAGCAGCTTTATCCGGAACATTCAGTACTTC
CASSFIRNIQYF
>NA|TRBJ1-3|TRBV7-9|NA
TGTGCCAGCAGCTTTTACTTACTGTTGTCTGGAAACACCATATATTTT
CASSFYLLLSGNTIYF
>TRBD1|TRBJ1-1|TRBV2|NA
TGTGCCAGCAGAAGGACAGGGCGAAGTACTGAAGCTTTCTTT
CASRRTGRSTEAFF
>NA|TRBJ2-3|TRBV5-6|NA
TGTGCCAGCACCCCTTGGGCCCGATTGGCCGTCAATACGCAGTATTTT
CASTPWARLAVNTQYF
>NA|TRBJ1-4|TRBV27|NA
TGTGCCAGCAGAAGGGGTGGTAATGAAAAACTGTTTTTT
CASRRGGNEKLFF
>NA|TRBJ1-5|TRBV15|NA
TGTGCCACCAGCCTAGAGATTAGCAATCAGCCCCAGCATTTT
CATSLEISNQPQHF
>NA|TRBJ1-5|TRBV30|NA
TGTGCCTGGAGCCCCAGTAATTATCAGCCCCAGCATTTT
CAWSPSNYQPQHF
>NA|TRBJ1-1|TRBV4-1|NA
TGCGCCAGCAGCCGGAGGGGCATGGACACTGAAGCTTTCTTT
CASSRRGMDTEAFF
>NA|TRBJ2-7|TRBV27|NA
TGTGCCAGCAGTTTCGGGGGCTCCTACGAGCAGTACTTC
CASSFGGSYEQYF
>NA|TRBJ1-3|TRBV7-9|NA
TGTGCCAGCAGCTTAGAGGTGGACTTCTCTGGAAACACCATATATTTT
CASSLEVDFSGNTIYF
>NA|TRBJ2-1|TRBV18|NA
TGTGCCAGCTCACCTTCTACAGGGTGGGGTCAGCTAGAGATTGATGAGCAGTTCTTC
CASSPSTGWGQLEIDEQFF
>NA|TRBJ2-1|TRBV7-8|NA
TGTGCCAGCAGCTTAGCGACTAGGGACCTTCCCTACAATGAGCAGTTCTTC
CASSLATRDLPYNEQFF
>NA|TRBJ1-2|TRBV19|once
TGTGCCAGTAGTGCCCCGCGGGGAAGGTATGGCTACACCTTC
CASSAPRGRYGYTF
>NA|TRBJ1-2|TRBV7-3|NA
TGTGCCAGCAGCTTATTCGTCGGTGGCTACACCTTC
CASSLFVGGYTF
>NA|TRBJ1-1|TRBV4-1|NA
TGCGCCAGCAGCCAAGATCAGGCGAACACTGAAGCTTTCTTT
CASSQDQANTEAFF
>TRBD2|TRBJ2-1|TRBV6-4|NA
TGTGCCAGCAGCCAAGCGGGGGAGTACAATGAGCAGTTCTTC
CASSQAGEYNEQFF
>NA|TRBJ1-1|TRBV5-4|once
TGTGCCAGCAGCTTCCCAGGAACGTCTGAAGCTTTCTTT
CASSFPGTSEAFF
>NA|TRBJ2-7|TRBV19|many
TGTGCCACCTCGGCAGGGGACATATACGAGCAGTACTTC
CATSAGDIYEQYF
>TRBD1|TRBJ1-2|TRBV7-9|NA
TGTGCCAGCAGTCCCATTCAGTCCGGGGACAGGGGTCGGGGCTACACCTTC
CASSPIQSGDRGRGYTF
>TRBD1|TRBJ2-1|TRBV29-1|NA
TGCAGCGCAGGGACAGGGCCCCTATCTGATGAGCAGTTCTTC
CSAGTGPLSDEQFF
>TRBD1|TRBJ2-1|TRBV5-4|once
TGTGCCAGCAGCCAGACAGGGTACAATGAGCAGTTCTTC
CASSQTGYNEQFF
>TRBD1|TRBJ2-7|TRBV6-5|NA
TGTGCCAGCAGTCAACAGGGGGTCTACGAGCAGTACTTC
CASSQQGVYEQYF
>NA|TRBJ2-5|TRBV7-2|NA
TGTGCCAGCAGCTTAGCTCGGGAGACCCAGTACTTC
CASSLARETQYF
>TRBD1|TRBJ2-7|TRBV19|NA
TGTGCCACCCGGGGACAGTTCTACGAGCAGTACTTC
CATRGQFYEQYF
>TRBD2|TRBJ2-3|TRBV6-1|NA
TGTGCCAGCAGAAGGCTAGCGGGGTTATGGGATACGCAGTATTTT
CASRRLAGLWDTQYF